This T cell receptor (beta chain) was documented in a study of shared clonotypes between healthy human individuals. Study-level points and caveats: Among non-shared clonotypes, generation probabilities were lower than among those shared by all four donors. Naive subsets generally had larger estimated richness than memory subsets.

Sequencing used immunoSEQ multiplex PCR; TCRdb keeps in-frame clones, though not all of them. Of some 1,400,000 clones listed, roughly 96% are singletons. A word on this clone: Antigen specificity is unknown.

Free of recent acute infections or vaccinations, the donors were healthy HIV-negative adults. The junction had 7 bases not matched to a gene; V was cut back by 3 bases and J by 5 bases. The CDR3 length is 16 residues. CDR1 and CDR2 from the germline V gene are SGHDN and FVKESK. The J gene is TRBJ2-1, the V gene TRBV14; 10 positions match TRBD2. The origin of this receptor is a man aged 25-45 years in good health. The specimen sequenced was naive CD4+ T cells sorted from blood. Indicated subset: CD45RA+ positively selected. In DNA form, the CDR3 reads TGTGCCAGCAGCCAGGCCGGGACTAGCGCGCACAATGAGCAGTTCTTC. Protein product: CASSQAGTSAHNEQFF.